Presented here are 27 T cell receptor beta chains from one specimen sequenced in a study of blood T cell repertoires in COVID-19. The assay was immunoSEQ multiplex PCR, and TCRdb's table has in-frame clones only and misses some. The data show 200,000 to 250,000 clones, around 83% seen once. Sequencing used peripheral blood. Every receptor here comes from an elderly woman with COVID-19, enrolled during active disease.

In this sample, this clone turned up a few times. V gene TRBV3-1 (or the pseudogene TRBV3-2) combines with J gene TRBJ2-7; D call uncertain. The CDR3 spans 11 residues. Trimming stripped 4 bases from V and 3 bases from J, with 4 bases between. The germline CDR1 and CDR2 sequences are LGHDT and YNNKEL (reference sequence). In DNA, the CDR3 is TGTGCCAGCAGCCTCAACTACGAGCAGTACTTC. Protein product: CASSLNYEQYF.

This chain connects TRBV11-2 to TRBJ1-1; D unresolved. CDR1 is SGHAT, CDR2 FQNNGV, per germline. This CDR3 has 14 residues. Trimming took off 2 bases at V and 1 base at J, with 8 bases between the two ends. CDR3 in DNA: TGTGCCAGCAGCTTAAATGGGCGGAACACTGAAGCTTTCTTT. Translated, it gives CASSLNGRNTEAFF.

V gene TRBV3-1 (or the pseudogene TRBV3-2) combines with J gene TRBJ1-2, with D hard to call. CDR1 and CDR2 (germline): LGHDT, YNNKEL (reference sequence). The CDR3 is 14 residues long. V was trimmed by 3 bases and J by 2 bases, leaving 10 bases between them. The CDR3 protein is CASSHAGANYGYTF. In nucleotides, the CDR3 is TGTGCCAGCAGCCACGCGGGTGCCAACTATGGCTACACCTTC.

The chain joins TRBV6-2 or TRBV6-3 to TRBJ1-2; 8 positions agree with TRBD1. The CDR3 is 15 residues long. V lost 2 bases to trimming and J lost 2 bases; unmatched junction nucleotides: 4. CDR1 and CDR2 from the germline V gene are MNHEY and SVGEGT. This CDR3 reads CASSYNYRGNYGYTF. CDR3 in DNA: TGTGCCAGCAGTTACAATTACAGGGGGAACTATGGCTACACCTTC.

CDR3 amino acids: CSASLGSNEKLFF. For the CDR3, the DNA is TGCAGTGCTAGTCTGGGGAGTAATGAAAAACTGTTTTTT. V gene TRBV20-1 combines with J gene TRBJ1-4; no definite D call. The germline V gene has CDR1 DFQATT and CDR2 SNEGSKA (reference sequence). The CDR3 covers 13 residues. V was trimmed by 3 bases and J by 4 bases, leaving 9 bases between them.

The rearrangement links TRBV28 to TRBJ1-5; D not certain. The CDR3 has 12 residues. Germline V gene sequence: CDR1 MDHEN, CDR2 SYDVKM. V was shortened by 6 bases and J by 6 bases, with 9 bases between the two germline ends. In nucleotides, the CDR3 is TGTGCCAGCAGACCAGGTGGTCAGCCCCAGCATTTT. This codes for CASRPGGQPQHF.

The rearrangement links TRBV19 to TRBJ1-2; 7 nucleotides align to TRBD1. The CDR3 sequence is 15 residues long. Germline V gene data show CDR1 as LNHDA and CDR2 as SQIVND (reference sequence). J gave up 6 bases and V 5 bases, and 12 bases lay outside the gene matches. The CDR3 reads CASSSRETGIHGYTF. In DNA, the CDR3 is TGTGCCAGTAGTTCCCGGGAGACAGGGATCCATGGCTACACCTTC.

CDR3 nucleotides: TGTGCCAGCACTAGTGGCAGTCAGCCCCAGCATTTT. As protein: CASTSGSQPQHF. The chain joins TRBV28 to TRBJ1-5; no definite D call. CDR1 is MDHEN and CDR2 is SYDVKM in the germline V gene. V dropped 7 bases and J dropped 6 bases, with 10 bases sitting between them. This CDR3 has 12 amino acids.

In its sample, this clone was seen a few times. The CDR3 is CAWDRGTYEQYF. The CDR3 DNA sequence: TGTGCCTGGGACAGGGGGACCTACGAGCAGTACTTC. The chain has TRBV30 and TRBJ2-7; TRBD1 agrees at 9 bases. The CDR3 loop spans 12 amino acids. Germline-derived CDR1 and CDR2 are GTSNPN and SVGIG (reference sequence). The J segment lost 2 bases and the V segment lost 5 bases, leaving 1 base of the junction unmatched.

The gene calls are TRBV5-5 and TRBJ1-5; TRBD1 agrees at 7 bases. The CDR3 runs 14 residues. After removal of 2 bases from V and 6 bases from J, the junction contained 5 bases not matched to a gene. Germline loops: CDR1 SGHKS, CDR2 YYEKEE (reference sequence). For the CDR3, the DNA is TGTGCCAGCAGCTTTGACAGGGTAACTCAGCCCCAGCATTTT. Its protein is CASSFDRVTQPQHF.

The gene calls are TRBV19 and TRBJ1-2, with a tentative D call TRBD1 (6 bases). The CDR3 is 16 amino acids. The V end was cut by 6 bases, the J end by 0 bases, with 17 bases between. The germline V gene encodes CDR1 LNHDA and CDR2 SQIVND (reference sequence). CDR3 loop: CASRDVGQPANYGYTF. CDR3 coding DNA: TGTGCCAGTAGGGATGTTGGACAGCCAGCTAACTATGGCTACACCTTC.

The chain carries TRBV7-2 and TRBJ1-5; tentative D call: TRBD1 (5 bases). Trimming removed 6 bases at V and 11 bases at J, with 17 bases between. CDR3 size: 13 residues. Germline CDR1 is SGHTA and CDR2 is FQGNSA. CDR3 loop: CASRPPQASAQHF. The CDR3 DNA sequence: TGTGCCAGCAGACCCCCACAGGCATCGGCCCAGCATTTT.

The V call is TRBV4-1, the J call TRBJ1-5; a possible D gene is TRBD1 (5 bases). V dropped 4 bases and J dropped 3 bases, with 10 bases sitting between them. The CDR3 covers 14 residues. CDR1 and CDR2 (germline): MGHRA, YSYEKL. CDR3 sequence (DNA): TGCGCCAGCAGCCCTGGACACCTCAATCAGCCCCAGCATTTT. Its protein is CASSPGHLNQPQHF.

V usage is TRBV5-6 and J usage is TRBJ2-7; TRBD2 might be the D (5 bases). Trimming removed 2 bases at V and 2 bases at J, with 8 bases between. CDR1 and CDR2 (germline): SGHDT, YYEEEE. CDR3 length: 13 residues. The CDR3, as DNA: TGTGCCAGCAGCTTCGGGGAAACCTACGAGCAGTACTTC. Encoded protein: CASSFGETYEQYF.

DNA for the CDR3: TGTGCCAGCAGTTTAGGAGGGGCGGATCAGCCCCAGCATTTT. This translates into CASSLGGADQPQHF. The rearrangement joins TRBV27 to TRBJ1-5; TRBD1 might be the D (5 bases). The germline V and J ends were trimmed by 2 bases and 5 bases, with 10 bases remaining between them. The CDR3 extends over 14 amino acids. Germline CDR1 MNHEY, CDR2 SMNVEV (reference sequence).

The rearrangement joins TRBV3-1 (or the pseudogene TRBV3-2) to TRBJ2-7; a weak D match, TRBD2 (6 bases). Germline loops: CDR1 LGHDT, CDR2 YNNKEL (reference sequence). The CDR3 is 14 residues long. With 1 base removed from V and 2 bases from J, the gap between germline ends came to 9 bases. Written as DNA, the CDR3 is TGTGCCAGCAGCCAAGGACTAGTGGCCTACGAGCAGTACTTC. This codes for CASSQGLVAYEQYF.

This clone was recorded once. The CDR3: CASSLDDRADTQYF. DNA for the CDR3: TGTGCCAGCAGTTTGGATGACAGAGCAGATACGCAGTATTTT. The chain joins TRBV28 to TRBJ2-3; TRBD1 might be the D (5 bases). V lost 3 bases to trimming and J lost 4 bases, with 11 bases between them. The CDR3 has 14 residues. The germline gives CDR1 MDHEN, CDR2 SYDVKM.

This clone has just a few counts. The chain uses TRBV5-1 and TRBJ1-6; the match to TRBD1 covers 7 bases. The CDR3 runs to 13 residues. CDR1 and CDR2 (germline): SGHRS, YFSETQ. The V gene end was trimmed by 4 bases and the J gene end by 10 bases; junction bases not matched to a gene: 5. The CDR3 here is CASSPQGDSPLHF. The CDR3 coding sequence is TGCGCCAGCAGCCCCCAGGGGGACTCACCCCTCCACTTT.

The chain carries TRBV19 and TRBJ2-7; 8 bases are shared with TRBD1. The J segment lost 3 bases and the V segment lost 1 base, leaving 5 bases of the junction unmatched. Germline V gene sequence: CDR1 LNHDA, CDR2 SQIVND (reference sequence). The CDR3 sequence is 15 residues long. CDR3 in amino acids: CASSIGQGAIYEQYF. Written as DNA, the CDR3 is TGTGCCAGTAGTATAGGGCAGGGGGCCATCTACGAGCAGTACTTC. Using reference TRBV19 and TRBJ2-7 for the parts outside the CDR3, the full variable domain is DGGITQSPKYLFRKEGQNVTLSCEQNLNHDAMYWYRQDPGQGLRLIYYSQIVNDFQKGDIAEGYSVSREKKESFPLTVTSAQKNPTAFYLCASSIGQGAIYEQYFGPGTRLTVT.

This clone was found once. The J gene is TRBJ1-3, the V gene TRBV23-1; D is unclear. TRBV23-1 is labeled an ORF, and its function is uncertain. The CDR3 runs 14 residues. V was shortened by 0 bases and J by 3 bases, with 6 bases between the two germline ends. CDR3 in DNA: TGCGCCAGCAGTCAATCGATCGGTGGAAACACCATATATTTT. Protein: CASSQSIGGNTIYF.

The chain links TRBV30 to TRBJ1-2, with D possibly matching TRBD1 (5 bases). The CDR3 length is 13 residues. The germline V gene has CDR1 GTSNPN and CDR2 SVGIG (reference sequence). Trimming left V 2 bases short and J 6 bases short, with 13 bases between. Written as DNA, the CDR3 is TGTGCCTGGAGTATGGCAGGGAACAATGGCTACACCTTC. Its translation is CAWSMAGNNGYTF.

V and J are TRBV9 and TRBJ1-2; a weak D match, TRBD1 (6 bases). The CDR3 length is 14 residues. In germline, CDR1 is SGDLS, CDR2 YYNGEE. V lost 0 bases and J 8 bases, leaving 14 bases between the germline ends. The CDR3 region has the DNA TGTGCCAGCAGCGTAGGCCGCACAGGGCACGGCTACACCTTC. Translated, it gives CASSVGRTGHGYTF.

With regard to this clone: At one end, the junction sequence differs from germline, possibly due to a read error. CDR3 region: CASSLSVQETQYF. CDR3 nucleotides: TGTGCCAGCAGCTTATCCGTTCAAGAGACCCAGTACTTC. This chain links TRBV28 with TRBJ2-5, with D uncertain. This CDR3 has 13 amino acids. The germline gives CDR1 MDHEN, CDR2 SYDVKM.

The rearrangement joins TRBV7-2 to TRBJ2-5; perhaps TRBD2 as D (5 bases). This CDR3 is built from 14 residues. Trimming removed 5 bases from V and 9 bases from J, with 19 bases in between. The germline gives CDR1 SGHTA, CDR2 FQGNSA. The CDR3 DNA sequence: TGTGCCAGCAGCGTTGTGGGAGCCGAGAGACCCCAGTACTTC. It specifies CASSVVGAERPQYF.

The chain is built from TRBV6-6 and TRBJ1-1, with D possibly TRBD1 on 5 matching bases. CDR3 length: 13 residues. Trimming removed 2 bases at V and 6 bases at J, with 10 bases between. Germline V gene data show CDR1 as MNHNY and CDR2 as SVGAGI (reference sequence). The CDR3 region is CASSYQQQAEAFF. DNA for the CDR3: TGTGCCAGCAGTTACCAGCAACAGGCTGAAGCTTTCTTT.

This chain links TRBV6-6 with TRBJ1-2; D uncertain. The germline V gene has CDR1 MNHNY and CDR2 SVGAGI (reference sequence). The V end lost 2 bases, the J end lost 2 bases, and 15 bases lay between the germline ends. The CDR3 has 16 amino acids. The CDR3 here is CASSYKYGRANYGYTF. DNA for the CDR3: TGTGCCAGCAGTTACAAGTACGGGAGAGCAAACTATGGCTACACCTTC.

This sequence joins TRBV6-5 and TRBJ1-2; D unclear. The germline V and J ends were trimmed by 7 bases and 6 bases, with 18 bases remaining between them. CDR3 size: 14 residues. Germline V gene data show CDR1 as MNHEY and CDR2 as SVGAGI. Written as DNA, the CDR3 is TGTGCCAGCACCTTACTGAACACCGAGGATGGCTACACCTTC. It is translated as CASTLLNTEDGYTF.